This TCR beta chain was retrieved from a study of blood T cell repertoires in COVID-19. Overall study: The samples span acute and convalescent COVID-19 from the United States, Italy and Spain.

V shed 0 bases, J shed 6 bases, and the junction held 2 bases outside the gene matches. The CDR3 covers 14 residues. From germline, CDR1 is SGHNT and CDR2 YYREEE (reference sequence). The authors' processing: Researchers report that nucleated cell counts were estimated from reference gene primer amplification. Some clones are missing from TCRdb's copy, which holds only in-frame ones; the method was immunoSEQ multiplex PCR. For V, J and clone size, that table is used; D and trimming come from the DNA. The table records around 89,000 clones, around 89% of them present only once. The sample was peripheral blood. The J gene is TRBJ2-2, the V gene TRBV5-4; 7 bases fit TRBD2. This receptor was obtained from a man aged 55-75 years with acute or convalescent COVID-19. The CDR3 reads CASSLEGGAGELFF. Here the CDR3 DNA reads TGTGCCAGCAGCTTGGAGGGAGGGGCCGGGGAGCTGTTTTTT. Full variable domain (remainder filled in from reference TRBV5-4 and TRBJ2-2): ETGVTQSPTHLIKTRGQQVTLRCSSQSGHNTVSWYQQALGQGPQFIFQYYREEENGRGNFPPRFSGLQFPNYSSELNVNALELDDSALYLCASSLEGGAGELFFGEGSRLTVL.